This T cell receptor beta chain was profiled in a study of blood T cells in healthy people across ages. Regarding the study as a whole: Naive T cell percentage and TCR beta diversity correlated strongly. The fall in TCR beta diversity per million T cells was roughly linear with age. Long-lived and aged donors differed, with more naive CD4+ cells and higher diversity in the long-lived.

A second PCR of roughly 7 to 11 cycles used a sample-barcoded 5' primer and a J-beta primer mix. All cDNA molecules were each tagged by a template-switch adaptor with 12 random nucleotides. Each CDR3 protein is one row after TCRdb ran MiXCR on the 5' RACE reads. The sample lists approximately 800,000 distinct CDR3 sequences, over 45% seen once, with 22% in the top ten. Notes on this clonotype: What it binds is not known.

The CDR3 is 14 residues long. The germline V and J ends were trimmed by 11 bases and 0 bases, with 16 bases remaining between them. CDR1 and CDR2 from the germline V gene are MGHDK and SYGVNS. This TCR was recovered from a man aged 25 to 40 in good health. The gene calls are TRBV25-1 and TRBJ2-5, with D perhaps TRBD2 (6 bases). The sequencing sample was made of blood. CDR3 nucleotides: TGTGCCTGCACTCATGCGGGGTACCAAGAGACCCAGTACTTC. Translation: CACTHAGYQETQYF.